Here is one T cell receptor beta chain with its context. The germline V and J ends were trimmed by 6 bases and 0 bases, with 12 bases remaining between them. CDR3 length: 16 residues. The germline V gene encodes CDR1 MNHNS and CDR2 SASEGT. This entry belongs to a study of CD8 T cells in Susac syndrome. A quantity of about 0.5 to 1 ug RNA underwent reverse transcription using random hexamers. immunoSEQ multiplex PCR amplified TCR beta CDR3 across 54 Vbeta, 13 Jbeta. TCRdb fed the immunoSEQ multiplex PCR reads into MiXCR, producing one record per CDR3 protein. Here the sample spans fewer than 200,000 distinct CDR3 sequences, about 95% being singletons. Sequencing of TCR beta was performed on blood CD8+ T cells and on blood CD4+ T cells. Bulk CD8+ and CD4+ cells came from magnetic negative isolation; CD8+ TEMRA by FACS.

V is TRBV6-1 and J is TRBJ2-6; the D gene is possibly TRBD2 (5 bases). Sequenced material: CD4+ T cells from PBMCs. This clonotype originated in a human donor in good health. The CDR3 sequence: CASSSPGISGANVLTF. The CDR3 DNA reads TGTGCCAGCAGCTCCCCGGGGATCTCTGGGGCCAACGTCCTGACTTTC.